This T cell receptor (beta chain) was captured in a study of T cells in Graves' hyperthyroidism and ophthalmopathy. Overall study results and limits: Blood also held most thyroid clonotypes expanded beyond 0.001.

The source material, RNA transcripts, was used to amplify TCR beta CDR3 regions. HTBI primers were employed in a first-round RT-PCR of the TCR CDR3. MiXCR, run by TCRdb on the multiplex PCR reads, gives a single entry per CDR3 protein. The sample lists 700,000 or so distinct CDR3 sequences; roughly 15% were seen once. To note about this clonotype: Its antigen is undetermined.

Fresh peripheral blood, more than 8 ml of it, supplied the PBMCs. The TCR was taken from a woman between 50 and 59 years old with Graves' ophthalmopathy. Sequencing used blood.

For the CDR3, the DNA is TGTGCCAGCAACAAAGGGGGGGAGGGCTACGAGCAGTACTTC. As protein: CASNKGGEGYEQYF. The V and J genes are TRBV7-2 and TRBJ2-7, with a weak D call TRBD2 (7 bases). Germline V gene sequence: CDR1 SGHTA, CDR2 FQGNSA. This CDR3 contains 14 residues. The V and J ends lost 7 bases and 3 bases respectively, with 16 bases between them.